The rows below give T cell receptor beta chains drawn from one sample of a study of cytomegalovirus exposure and HLA in healthy donors. Generated by immunoSEQ multiplex PCR, the TCRdb table keeps only in-frame clones and is missing some. The sample contains 85,000 to 130,000 clones, 75% to 80% of which appear only once. Sequenced: PBMCs. These receptors all come from a man in his sixties in good health and CMV-seropositive. CDR3s include the opening cysteine and the closing phenylalanine or tryptophan. The D gene is left open where the match is weak. Not all rows give a size; the values are once, few, many and, for expanded clones, a class.

abundance: .
d_gene: .
j_gene: TRBJ1-4
v_gene: TRBV2
CDR3aa: CASRQGASTNEKLFF
CDR3nt: TGTGCCTCCCGGCAAGGGGCGTCAACTAATGAAAAACTGTTTTTT

abundance: .
d_gene: TRBD1
j_gene: TRBJ2-7
v_gene: TRBV5-1
CDR3aa: CASSLRVTTGGPYEQYF
CDR3nt: TGCGCCAGCAGCCTGAGGGTCACTACAGGGGGCCCATACGAGCAGTACTTC

abundance: .
d_gene: .
j_gene: TRBJ2-7
v_gene: TRBV20-1
CDR3aa: CSARGADRQYF
CDR3nt: TGCAGTGCCCGGGGAGCGGACAGGCAGTACTTC

abundance: .
d_gene: TRBD1
j_gene: TRBJ1-1
v_gene: TRBV7-8
CDR3aa: CASTQFTTGPNTEAFF
CDR3nt: TGTGCCAGCACCCAATTTACGACAGGGCCTAACACTGAAGCTTTCTTT

abundance: .
d_gene: TRBD1
j_gene: TRBJ2-1
v_gene: TRBV7-2
CDR3aa: CASTDRGQFGEQFF
CDR3nt: TGTGCCAGCACTGACAGGGGGCAATTCGGTGAGCAGTTCTTC

abundance: .
d_gene: TRBD2
j_gene: TRBJ2-4
v_gene: TRBV27
CDR3aa: CASSPRAKRGMDIQYF
CDR3nt: TGTGCCAGCAGTCCTCGGGCGAAGCGGGGGATGGACATTCAGTACTTC

abundance: .
d_gene: TRBD1
j_gene: TRBJ2-1
v_gene: TRBV19
CDR3aa: CASSKLGTGTLNEQFF
CDR3nt: TGTGCCAGTAGTAAATTAGGGACAGGGACTTTAAATGAGCAGTTCTTC

abundance: .
d_gene: TRBD1
j_gene: TRBJ2-1
v_gene: TRBV18
CDR3aa: CASSPGTATRNEQFF
CDR3nt: TGTGCCAGCTCACCTGGGACAGCGACAAGGAATGAGCAGTTCTTC

abundance: .
d_gene: TRBD1
j_gene: TRBJ2-2
v_gene: TRBV2
CDR3aa: CASSVGQVNTGELFF
CDR3nt: TGTGCCAGCAGTGTAGGACAGGTGAACACCGGGGAGCTGTTTTTT

abundance: .
d_gene: .
j_gene: TRBJ2-7
v_gene: TRBV18
CDR3aa: CASSPNQGGDSYEQYF
CDR3nt: TGTGCCAGCTCACCAAATCAAGGCGGGGACTCCTACGAGCAGTACTTC

abundance: .
d_gene: .
j_gene: TRBJ1-5
v_gene: TRBV5-1
CDR3aa: CASSLGAAGFNQPQHF
CDR3nt: TGCGCCAGCAGCCTGGGAGCCGCCGGGTTCAATCAGCCCCAGCATTTT

abundance: few
d_gene: .
j_gene: TRBJ1-1
v_gene: TRBV18
CDR3aa: CASSPLIVGDTEAFF
CDR3nt: TGTGCCAGCTCACCACTTATCGTAGGGGACACTGAAGCTTTCTTT

abundance: .
d_gene: TRBD1
j_gene: TRBJ1-4
v_gene: TRBV4-1
CDR3aa: CASSQGQRANEKLFF
CDR3nt: TGCGCCAGCAGCCAGGGACAGCGGGCTAATGAAAAACTGTTTTTT

abundance: .
d_gene: .
j_gene: TRBJ2-1
v_gene: TRBV5-1
CDR3aa: CASSPGGTGPYNEQFF
CDR3nt: TGCGCCAGCAGCCCGGGTGGGACTGGACCCTACAATGAGCAGTTCTTC

abundance: .
d_gene: TRBD2
j_gene: TRBJ2-5
v_gene: TRBV4-1
CDR3aa: CASSQAGLAGGPGEQYF
CDR3nt: TGCGCCAGCAGCCAAGCGGGACTAGCGGGGGGCCCGGGGGAGCAGTACTTC

abundance: .
d_gene: TRBD2
j_gene: TRBJ2-5
v_gene: TRBV7-3
CDR3aa: CASSLSGLAGGWYQETQYF
CDR3nt: TGTGCCAGCAGCTTATCGGGACTAGCGGGGGGATGGTACCAAGAGACCCAGTACTTC

abundance: .
d_gene: TRBD2
j_gene: TRBJ2-5
v_gene: TRBV18
CDR3aa: CASSPTKRAGGPEQYF
CDR3nt: TGTGCCAGCTCGCCGACAAAGCGAGCGGGGGGGCCGGAGCAGTACTTC

abundance: .
d_gene: TRBD1
j_gene: TRBJ1-1
v_gene: TRBV2
CDR3aa: CASTYPGQPKAFF
CDR3nt: TGTGCCAGCACTTATCCGGGACAGCCAAAGGCTTTCTTT

abundance: few
d_gene: .
j_gene: TRBJ1-2
v_gene: TRBV11-2
CDR3aa: CASSPAGRRSNYGYTF
CDR3nt: TGTGCCAGCAGCCCGGCGGGCCGCAGAAGTAACTATGGCTACACCTTC

abundance: .
d_gene: TRBD1
j_gene: TRBJ2-7
v_gene: TRBV7-9
CDR3aa: CSTQDRGNNEQYF
CDR3nt: TGTTCCACACAGGACAGGGGAAACAACGAGCAGTACTTC

abundance: few
d_gene: TRBD1
j_gene: TRBJ2-5
v_gene: TRBV28
CDR3aa: CASSTLTGGQETQYF
CDR3nt: TGTGCCAGCAGTACACTTACAGGGGGCCAAGAGACCCAGTACTTC

abundance: .
d_gene: .
j_gene: TRBJ2-7
v_gene: TRBV28
CDR3aa: CASRYSYEQYF
CDR3nt: TGTGCCAGCAGGTATTCCTACGAGCAGTACTTC

abundance: .
d_gene: .
j_gene: TRBJ1-4
v_gene: TRBV6-1
CDR3aa: CASSEYEQGANEKLFF
CDR3nt: TGTGCCAGCAGTGAGTACGAACAGGGCGCTAATGAAAAACTGTTTTTT

abundance: .
d_gene: .
j_gene: TRBJ1-3
v_gene: TRBV18
CDR3aa: CASSPLSGSGNTIYF
CDR3nt: TGTGCCAGCTCACCCCTCTCAGGCTCTGGAAACACCATATATTTT

abundance: few
d_gene: TRBD1
j_gene: TRBJ2-1
v_gene: TRBV29-1
CDR3aa: CSAHLGTGKEFF
CDR3nt: TGCAGCGCCCATCTCGGGACAGGGAAGGAGTTCTTC

abundance: .
d_gene: TRBD1
j_gene: TRBJ1-5
v_gene: TRBV27
CDR3aa: CASSLRTGGLGNQPQHF
CDR3nt: TGTGCCAGCAGTTTAAGGACAGGGGGTTTGGGCAATCAGCCCCAGCATTTT

abundance: .
d_gene: TRBD1
j_gene: TRBJ1-4
v_gene: TRBV2
CDR3aa: CASRRWTGSYEKLFF
CDR3nt: TGTGCCAGCAGGCGATGGACAGGGTCGTATGAAAAACTGTTTTTT

abundance: .
d_gene: .
j_gene: TRBJ1-2
v_gene: TRBV7-3
CDR3aa: CASSLTGLYGYTF
CDR3nt: TGTGCCAGCAGCTTGACAGGCCTCTATGGCTACACCTTC

abundance: .
d_gene: .
j_gene: TRBJ2-5
v_gene: TRBV6-6
CDR3aa: CASSYGGGETQYF
CDR3nt: TGTGCCAGCAGTTACGGGGGAGGAGAGACCCAGTACTTC

abundance: .
d_gene: TRBD1
j_gene: TRBJ2-7
v_gene: TRBV7-9
CDR3aa: CSSSWTGAEQYF
CDR3nt: TGTTCCAGCAGCTGGACAGGGGCCGAGCAGTACTTC

abundance: .
d_gene: TRBD1
j_gene: TRBJ1-2
v_gene: TRBV5-1
CDR3aa: CASSPGQNYGYTF
CDR3nt: TGCGCCAGCAGCCCGGGACAGAACTATGGCTACACCTTC

abundance: .
d_gene: .
j_gene: TRBJ2-7
v_gene: TRBV28
CDR3aa: CASSLGFIGGEQYF
CDR3nt: TGTGCCAGCAGTTTGGGTTTTATCGGCGGCGAGCAGTACTTC

abundance: .
d_gene: .
j_gene: TRBJ1-6
v_gene: TRBV28
CDR3aa: CATEDRGLNSPLHF
CDR3nt: TGTGCCACCGAGGACCGGGGACTAAATTCACCCCTCCACTTT

abundance: .
d_gene: TRBD2
j_gene: TRBJ2-5
v_gene: TRBV7-2
CDR3aa: CASSPGLAGRRETQYF
CDR3nt: TGTGCCAGCAGTCCCGGACTAGCGGGGCGGAGGGAGACCCAGTACTTC

abundance: .
d_gene: TRBD1
j_gene: TRBJ2-5
v_gene: TRBV15
CDR3aa: CATAPGGQETQYF
CDR3nt: TGTGCCACCGCACCAGGGGGCCAAGAGACCCAGTACTTC

abundance: .
d_gene: TRBD2
j_gene: TRBJ2-5
v_gene: TRBV5-1
CDR3aa: CASNLAGEETQYF
CDR3nt: TGCGCCAGCAACCTAGCGGGGGAAGAGACCCAGTACTTC

abundance: once
d_gene: TRBD1
j_gene: TRBJ2-7
v_gene: TRBV18
CDR3aa: CASSPRGLEEQYF
CDR3nt: TGTGCCAGCTCACCAAGGGGGCTTGAGGAGCAGTACTTC

abundance: .
d_gene: .
j_gene: TRBJ1-1
v_gene: TRBV7-8
CDR3aa: CASSLQIGLEAFF
CDR3nt: TGTGCCAGCAGCTTACAGATTGGACTTGAAGCTTTCTTT

abundance: .
d_gene: .
j_gene: TRBJ1-2
v_gene: TRBV28
CDR3aa: CASSLRLYGYTF
CDR3nt: TGTGCCAGCAGTTTAAGACTCTATGGCTACACCTTC

abundance: .
d_gene: .
j_gene: TRBJ1-5
v_gene: TRBV19
CDR3aa: CASSKGVQDNQPQHF
CDR3nt: TGTGCCAGTAGTAAAGGGGTGCAGGACAATCAGCCCCAGCATTTT

abundance: .
d_gene: TRBD1
j_gene: TRBJ1-5
v_gene: TRBV2
CDR3aa: CASSGQENQPQHF
CDR3nt: TGTGCCAGCAGCGGACAGGAAAATCAGCCCCAGCATTTT

abundance: .
d_gene: .
j_gene: TRBJ2-7
v_gene: TRBV6-1
CDR3aa: CASSEARPGSGVPPYEQYF
CDR3nt: TGTGCCAGCAGTGAGGCGCGACCCGGGTCAGGGGTCCCCCCCTACGAGCAGTACTTC

abundance: once
d_gene: TRBD1
j_gene: TRBJ1-4
v_gene: TRBV18
CDR3aa: CASSPRTGTNEKLFF
CDR3nt: TGTGCCAGCTCACCACGGACAGGGACTAATGAAAAACTGTTTTTT

abundance: .
d_gene: .
j_gene: TRBJ2-3
v_gene: TRBV6-1
CDR3aa: CASSAAGRGALGTDTQYF
CDR3nt: TGTGCCAGCAGTGCAGCCGGCCGTGGGGCCTTAGGCACAGATACGCAGTATTTT

abundance: .
d_gene: TRBD1
j_gene: TRBJ2-2
v_gene: TRBV11-2
CDR3aa: CASSAGTGGLGELFF
CDR3nt: TGTGCCAGCAGCGCCGGGACAGGGGGTCTCGGGGAGCTGTTTTTT

abundance: .
d_gene: TRBD1
j_gene: TRBJ2-7
v_gene: TRBV6-6
CDR3aa: CASSYGTGADSYEQYF
CDR3nt: TGTGCCAGCAGTTACGGGACAGGGGCTGACTCCTACGAGCAGTACTTC

abundance: .
d_gene: TRBD2
j_gene: TRBJ2-5
v_gene: TRBV6-1
CDR3aa: CASSARTSGGFKETQYF
CDR3nt: TGTGCCAGCAGTGCCCGGACTAGCGGGGGATTCAAGGAGACCCAGTACTTC

abundance: .
d_gene: TRBD2
j_gene: TRBJ2-3
v_gene: TRBV7-3
CDR3aa: CASSHTGLAGGPSSTDTQYF
CDR3nt: TGTGCCAGCAGCCACACGGGACTAGCGGGGGGCCCTTCTAGCACAGATACGCAGTATTTT

abundance: .
d_gene: TRBD1
j_gene: TRBJ1-2
v_gene: TRBV6-6
CDR3aa: CASRDQDRDGYTF
CDR3nt: TGTGCCAGCAGAGACCAGGACAGGGACGGCTACACCTTC

abundance: .
d_gene: .
j_gene: TRBJ1-5
v_gene: TRBV2
CDR3aa: CASHDGIYNQPQHF
CDR3nt: TGTGCCAGTCACGACGGGATTTACAATCAGCCCCAGCATTTT

abundance: .
d_gene: .
j_gene: TRBJ2-2
v_gene: TRBV27
CDR3aa: CASSLGRGNTGELFF
CDR3nt: TGTGCCAGCAGTTTGGGCAGGGGGAACACCGGGGAGCTGTTTTTT

abundance: .
d_gene: TRBD1
j_gene: TRBJ2-5
v_gene: TRBV6-5
CDR3aa: CASSYSLTGRETQYF
CDR3nt: TGTGCCAGCAGTTACTCGCTGACAGGGCGGGAGACCCAGTACTTC

abundance: .
d_gene: .
j_gene: TRBJ1-5
v_gene: TRBV6-5
CDR3aa: CAISRPGISNQPQHF
CDR3nt: TGTGCCATATCACGCCCGGGAATTAGCAATCAGCCCCAGCATTTT